Detailed here is one T cell receptor beta chain. The antigen is not known. These data come from a study of T-cell reconstitution after alpha-beta-depleted transplantation in children. Whole-study results and caveats: Several hundred rapidly expanded clones from non-depleted graft cells reportedly supplied alpha-beta T cells about two months post-transplant. Once a year had passed after transplant, T-cell counts and diversity came mostly from newly produced T cells. Surviving recipient T cells and thymic progenitors produced the high day-60 TCRbeta diversity seen in some patients.

Construction of the TCRbeta library involved unique molecular identifiers. TCRdb ran MiXCR on the PCR reads and lists one entry per CDR3 protein. The sample records 250,000 to 400,000 distinct CDR3 sequences, around 20% being singletons. V shed 3 bases and J shed 7 bases, with 15 bases lying between them. The CDR3 runs to 14 residues. The sequence came from a male patient aged 5 to 17 who had a stem cell transplant for acute lymphoblastic leukemia, so the T cells may come from the graft donor. This chain uses TRBV12-3 or TRBV12-4 with TRBJ2-5, with D possibly being TRBD2 (5 bases). The sample was PBMCs, mostly from graft donor cells, taken 180 days after TCRalphabeta/CD19-depleted stem cell transplant. CDR3 region: CASSFWRRGGTQYF. The CDR3 region has the DNA TGTGCCAGCAGTTTCTGGCGCCGAGGAGGGACCCAGTACTTC.